A selection of T cell receptor beta chains follows, all from one sample in a study of vaccination effects on CD4 cells after COVID-19. TCRdb's copy holds only in-frame clones and misses some; the assay was immunoSEQ multiplex PCR. The sample holds 24,000 or so clones, approximately 70% seen once. For these TCRs, the target antigens are not known. The sequences come from CD4+ T cells from PBMCs cultured with SARS-CoV-2 spike peptides, collected before COVID-19 vaccination. The origin of the receptors is a human donor who had a prior SARS-CoV-2 infection. Each CDR3 is given with its conserved first and last residue. Fields, in order: CDR3 DNA, CDR3 protein, J gene, clone size, D gene, V gene. D genes are given only for firm matches. Not every row has a clone size; where given, it reads once, few, many or a size class.

DNA: TGTGCCAGCAGCCCAACGACTGCGTCGGCTGAAGCTTTCTTT
CDR3: CASSPTTASAEAFF
J: TRBJ1-1
size: few
D: .
V: TRBV9

DNA: TGTGCCAGCACTGTCCTTCCGGGGGAAAATTCACCCCTCCACTTT
CDR3: CASTVLPGENSPLHF
J: TRBJ1-6
size: few
D: .
V: TRBV2

DNA: TGTGCCAGTAGTATGGGCCAGGCCAAGGGGAATGAGCAGTTCTTC
CDR3: CASSMGQAKGNEQFF
J: TRBJ2-1
size: .
D: .
V: TRBV19

DNA: TGCGCCAGCAGCCTGAAGGGACAGGGCACTGGGGCCAACGTCCTGACTTTC
CDR3: CASSLKGQGTGANVLTF
J: TRBJ2-6
size: .
D: TRBD1
V: TRBV4-1

DNA: TGTGCCAGCAGCTTAGGATTTGGCAGGGGGACCCAAAACATTCAGTACTTC
CDR3: CASSLGFGRGTQNIQYF
J: TRBJ2-4
size: .
D: TRBD1
V: TRBV7-9

DNA: TGTGCCAGTAGCCGGGGACAGCTCTATGGCTACACCTTC
CDR3: CASSRGQLYGYTF
J: TRBJ1-2
size: .
D: TRBD1
V: TRBV19

DNA: TGTGCCAGCAGCCGAATGACAGCCCTGAACACCGGGGAGCTGTTTTTT
CDR3: CASSRMTALNTGELFF
J: TRBJ2-2
size: .
D: .
V: TRBV5-6

DNA: TGTGCCAGCAGCCCGGACAAGAACTATGGCTACACCTTC
CDR3: CASSPDKNYGYTF
J: TRBJ1-2
size: .
D: .
V: TRBV5-4

DNA: TGTGCCAGCGACAGGGGCTATGGCTACACCTTC
CDR3: CASDRGYGYTF
J: TRBJ1-2
size: .
D: TRBD1
V: TRBV6-5

DNA: TGTGCCAGCAGCCGCGCCCGAAAGGACAGGGGGCAAACCGGGGAGCTGTTTTTT
CDR3: CASSRARKDRGQTGELFF
J: TRBJ2-2
size: .
D: TRBD1
V: TRBV7-9

DNA: TGCGCCAGCAGCCCGGGACTAGCGGGGGGTTCTTTTCGCACAGATACGCAGTATTTT
CDR3: CASSPGLAGGSFRTDTQYF
J: TRBJ2-3
size: .
D: TRBD2
V: TRBV5-1

DNA: TGTGCCAGCAGCAGGGACCCGGAAAGCACAGATACGCAGTATTTT
CDR3: CASSRDPESTDTQYF
J: TRBJ2-3
size: .
D: .
V: TRBV6-5

DNA: TGTGCCAGCAGCCGGGGGGGGACAGGATTGAGCTATGGCTACACCTTC
CDR3: CASSRGGTGLSYGYTF
J: TRBJ1-2
size: .
D: TRBD1
V: TRBV14

DNA: TGCGCCAGCAGCTTGGCCTGGACTACCGGGGAGCTGTTTTTT
CDR3: CASSLAWTTGELFF
J: TRBJ2-2
size: few
D: .
V: TRBV5-1

DNA: TGCAGCGCCACACAGCGGACTGAAGCTTTCTTT
CDR3: CSATQRTEAFF
J: TRBJ1-1
size: .
D: .
V: TRBV20-1

DNA: TGTGCCAGCAGCCCCAAAAGGACTAGCGGGGGGCCCCAAGAGACCCAGTACTTC
CDR3: CASSPKRTSGGPQETQYF
J: TRBJ2-5
size: .
D: TRBD2
V: TRBV14

DNA: TGCAGCGTTGAGTTGGGGCGGGGAGAGACCCAGTACTTC
CDR3: CSVELGRGETQYF
J: TRBJ2-5
size: .
D: .
V: TRBV29-1

DNA: TGTGCCATCAGTGAGTCGAATTTAGGGTCCAGGGAGACCCAGTACTTC
CDR3: CAISESNLGSRETQYF
J: TRBJ2-5
size: .
D: .
V: TRBV10-3

DNA: TGTGCCAGCAGTTACGGGACAGCTCAAGGCACTGAAGCTTTCTTT
CDR3: CASSYGTAQGTEAFF
J: TRBJ1-1
size: .
D: TRBD1
V: TRBV6-5

DNA: TGTGCTAGTGGTTCCAGACTAGCGGGCTCCTACAATGAGCAGTTCTTC
CDR3: CASGSRLAGSYNEQFF
J: TRBJ2-1
size: .
D: TRBD2
V: TRBV12-5

DNA: TGTGCCAGCAGTTTATCCGGGACAGGGTATAACTATGGCTACACCTTC
CDR3: CASSLSGTGYNYGYTF
J: TRBJ1-2
size: .
D: TRBD1
V: TRBV27

DNA: TGTGCCATCAGTGTGACAGGGTCAAGCGAGACCCAGTACTTC
CDR3: CAISVTGSSETQYF
J: TRBJ2-5
size: .
D: TRBD1
V: TRBV10-3

DNA: TGTGCCAGCAGCGAAGGACTAGCGTACGGCGAGCAGTACTTC
CDR3: CASSEGLAYGEQYF
J: TRBJ2-7
size: once
D: TRBD2
V: TRBV11-3

DNA: TGTGCCAGCAGTTACCCGAATACAGGGCGTGTTGGCTACACCTTC
CDR3: CASSYPNTGRVGYTF
J: TRBJ1-2
size: .
D: .
V: TRBV6-6

DNA: TGTGCCACCAGTGATAGGCAGGGGCTCGGCGAGCAGTTCTTC
CDR3: CATSDRQGLGEQFF
J: TRBJ2-1
size: .
D: .
V: TRBV24-1

DNA: TGTGCCAGCAGCGCTACGGCCCCGGTAGCCCTTGAGCAAGAGACCCAGTACTTC
CDR3: CASSATAPVALEQETQYF
J: TRBJ2-5
size: .
D: .
V: TRBV16

DNA: TGTGCCAGCAGCGAGAGAACAGGGGGGGACTACAATGAGCAGTTCTTC
CDR3: CASSERTGGDYNEQFF
J: TRBJ2-1
size: .
D: .
V: TRBV5-4

DNA: TGCGCCAGCAGCTTGGGTTCTAGCGGGGGCTACGAGCAGTACTTC
CDR3: CASSLGSSGGYEQYF
J: TRBJ2-7
size: .
D: TRBD2
V: TRBV5-1

DNA: TGTGCCAGCACTTCCTCAGGGACCCCCGGCTCACCCCTCCACTTT
CDR3: CASTSSGTPGSPLHF
J: TRBJ1-6
size: .
D: .
V: TRBV9

DNA: TGTGCCAGCAGATACAACTATGGCTACACCTTC
CDR3: CASRYNYGYTF
J: TRBJ1-2
size: .
D: .
V: TRBV12-3/TRBV12-4

DNA: TGTGCCAGCAGTTCTAGCGGGGGGGCGGCAGATACGCAGTATTTT
CDR3: CASSSSGGAADTQYF
J: TRBJ2-3
size: few
D: TRBD2
V: TRBV27

DNA: TGCAGTGCTAGTCCGTTAACAGGGAACTATGGCTACACCTTC
CDR3: CSASPLTGNYGYTF
J: TRBJ1-2
size: .
D: .
V: TRBV20-1

DNA: TGTGCCACCAGTGATTCGGCAGGAAATACCCAAGAGACCCAGTACTTC
CDR3: CATSDSAGNTQETQYF
J: TRBJ2-5
size: once
D: .
V: TRBV24-1

DNA: TGTGCCAGCAGCTTAATATCGGGGTGGCGCAGATCTGGTATGAACACTGAAGCTTTCTTT
CDR3: CASSLISGWRRSGMNTEAFF
J: TRBJ1-1
size: .
D: .
V: TRBV13

DNA: TGTGCCAGCAGTTCTGAGAACAGGGTTGAAGCTTTCTTT
CDR3: CASSSENRVEAFF
J: TRBJ1-1
size: .
D: .
V: TRBV12-3/TRBV12-4

DNA: TGTGCCAGCAGCCCCGGGCTCCAGAATACGCAGTATTTT
CDR3: CASSPGLQNTQYF
J: TRBJ2-3
size: .
D: .
V: TRBV7-2

DNA: TGCGCCAGCAGCTTGGATACCGGGACTAGCGGGAGTCAGTACTTC
CDR3: CASSLDTGTSGSQYF
J: TRBJ2-5
size: .
D: TRBD2
V: TRBV5-1